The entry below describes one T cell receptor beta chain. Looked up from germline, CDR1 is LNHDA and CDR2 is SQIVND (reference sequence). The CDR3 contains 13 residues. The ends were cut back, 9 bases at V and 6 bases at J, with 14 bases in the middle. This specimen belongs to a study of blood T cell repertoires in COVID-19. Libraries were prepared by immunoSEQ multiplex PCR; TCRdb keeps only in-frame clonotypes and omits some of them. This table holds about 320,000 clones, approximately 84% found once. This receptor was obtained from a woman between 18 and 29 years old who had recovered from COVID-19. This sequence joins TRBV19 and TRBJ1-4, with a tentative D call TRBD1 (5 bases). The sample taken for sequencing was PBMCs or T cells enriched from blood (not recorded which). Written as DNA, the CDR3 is TGTGCCAGCCAACGGGGGGTCGATGAAAAACTGTTTTTT. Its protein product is CASQRGVDEKLFF.